Sequencing of this T cell receptor (beta chain) was carried out in a study of early T cells in non-severe SARS-CoV-2 infection. This clonotype is medium-sized in the sample. Researchers attached unique molecular identifiers to individual cDNA molecules. From the 5' RACE reads, TCRdb called clonotypes with MiXCR, one entry per CDR3 protein. The table lists some 58,000 distinct CDR3 sequences, 13% of them singletons. The CDR3 totals 15 residues. CDR1 and CDR2 (germline): SGDLS, YYNGEE. Trimming pared 7 bases from V and 6 bases from J, leaving 22 bases between. The clonotype originates from an adult who was a healthcare worker with PCR-confirmed SARS-CoV-2 infection or an uninfected control (not recorded which). The specimen was whole blood. The J gene is TRBJ2-5, the V gene TRBV9; D possibly matches TRBD1 or TRBD2 (6 bases each). CDR3 nucleotides: TGTGCCAGCGCCCGAGAAGGGGGGCATACAAAGACCCAGTACTTC. Its protein is CASAREGGHTKTQYF.